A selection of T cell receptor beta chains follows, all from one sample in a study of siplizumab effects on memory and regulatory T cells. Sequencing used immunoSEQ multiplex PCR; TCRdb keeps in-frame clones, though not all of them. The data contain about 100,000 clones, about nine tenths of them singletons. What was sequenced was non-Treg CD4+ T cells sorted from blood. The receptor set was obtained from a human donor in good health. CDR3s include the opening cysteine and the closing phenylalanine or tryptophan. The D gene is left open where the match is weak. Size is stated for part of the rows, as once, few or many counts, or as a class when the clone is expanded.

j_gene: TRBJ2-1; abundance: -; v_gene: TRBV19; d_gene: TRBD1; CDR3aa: CASSSGQATYNEQFF
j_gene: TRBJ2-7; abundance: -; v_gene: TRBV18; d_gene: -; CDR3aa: CASSSDRDYEQYF
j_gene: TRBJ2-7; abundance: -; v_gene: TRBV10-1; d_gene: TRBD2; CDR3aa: CASSESSGLAGVEQYF
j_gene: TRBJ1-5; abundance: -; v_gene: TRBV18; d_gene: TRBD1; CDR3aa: CASSPRVDRGHNQPQHF
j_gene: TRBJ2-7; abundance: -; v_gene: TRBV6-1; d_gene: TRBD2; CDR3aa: CASSEGGVSYEQYF
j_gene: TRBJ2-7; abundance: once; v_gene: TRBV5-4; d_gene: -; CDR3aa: CASSKNPSYIYEQYF
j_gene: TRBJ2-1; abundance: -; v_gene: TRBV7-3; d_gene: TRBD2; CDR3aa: CASSSGTSEINEQFF
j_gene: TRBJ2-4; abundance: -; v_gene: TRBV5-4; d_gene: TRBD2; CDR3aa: CASSLGGSANIQYF
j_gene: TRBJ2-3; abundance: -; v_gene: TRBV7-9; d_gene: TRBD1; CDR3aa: CASSLAGAGGRDTQYF
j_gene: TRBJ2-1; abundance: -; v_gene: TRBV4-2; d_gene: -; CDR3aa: CASSQEALAGFGEQFF
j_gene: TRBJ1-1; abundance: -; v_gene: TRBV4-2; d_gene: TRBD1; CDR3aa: CASSQGGAGTAMNTEAFF
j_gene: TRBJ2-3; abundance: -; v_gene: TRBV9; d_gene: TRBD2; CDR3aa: CASSVGLAGVTDTQYF
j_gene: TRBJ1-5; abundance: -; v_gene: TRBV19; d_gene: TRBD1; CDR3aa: CASSPDGTVNQPQHF
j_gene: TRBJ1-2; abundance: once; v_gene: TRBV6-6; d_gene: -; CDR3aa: CATLRDTAFYGYTF
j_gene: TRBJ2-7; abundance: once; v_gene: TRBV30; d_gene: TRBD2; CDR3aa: CAWNGGRAEYEQYF
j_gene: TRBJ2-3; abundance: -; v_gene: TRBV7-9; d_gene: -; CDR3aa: CASSLRGGDTQYF
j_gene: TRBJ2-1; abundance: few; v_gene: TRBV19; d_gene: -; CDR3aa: CASSIDRRRRPYNEQFF
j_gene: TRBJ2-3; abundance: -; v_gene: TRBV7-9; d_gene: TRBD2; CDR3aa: CASSQTSYTQYF
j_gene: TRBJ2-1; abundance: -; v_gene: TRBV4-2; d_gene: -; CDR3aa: CASSQDGTESYNEQFF
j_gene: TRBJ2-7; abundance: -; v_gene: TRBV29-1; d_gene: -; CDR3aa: CSVGSGVNYEQYF
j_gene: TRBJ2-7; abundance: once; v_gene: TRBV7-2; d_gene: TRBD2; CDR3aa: CASSLVLAGGREQYF
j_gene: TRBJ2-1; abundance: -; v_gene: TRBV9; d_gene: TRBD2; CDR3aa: CASSVVGGRANEQFF
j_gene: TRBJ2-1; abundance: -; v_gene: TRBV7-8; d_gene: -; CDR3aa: CASSLGYRDRSYNEQFF
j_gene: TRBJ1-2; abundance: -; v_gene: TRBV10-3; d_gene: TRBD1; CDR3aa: CAIREQGIYGYTF
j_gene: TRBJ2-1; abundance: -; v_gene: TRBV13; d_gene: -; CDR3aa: CASSLFAPYNEQFF
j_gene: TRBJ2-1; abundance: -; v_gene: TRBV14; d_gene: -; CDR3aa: CASSLTWTLSYNEQFF
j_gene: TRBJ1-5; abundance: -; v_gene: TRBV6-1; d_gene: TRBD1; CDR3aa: CASSRDREQPQHF
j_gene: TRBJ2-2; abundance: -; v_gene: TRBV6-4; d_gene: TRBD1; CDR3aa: CASSLVQGAKNTGELFF
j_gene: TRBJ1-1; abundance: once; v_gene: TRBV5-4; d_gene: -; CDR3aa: CASSLVGLDTEAFF
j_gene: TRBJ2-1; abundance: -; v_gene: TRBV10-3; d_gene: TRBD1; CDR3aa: CATYRGHYNEQFF
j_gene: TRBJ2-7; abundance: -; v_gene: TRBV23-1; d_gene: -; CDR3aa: CASSQLLATRYYEQYF
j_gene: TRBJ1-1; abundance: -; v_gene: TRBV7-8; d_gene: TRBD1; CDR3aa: CASSLVRQGARNTEAFF
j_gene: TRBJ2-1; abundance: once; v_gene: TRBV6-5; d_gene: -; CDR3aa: CASSYSRQGWVF
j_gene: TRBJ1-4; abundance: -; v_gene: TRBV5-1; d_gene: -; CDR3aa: CASSPDGATNEKLFF
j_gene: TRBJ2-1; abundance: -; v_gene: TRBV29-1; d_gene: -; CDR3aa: CSVAEVSYNEQFF
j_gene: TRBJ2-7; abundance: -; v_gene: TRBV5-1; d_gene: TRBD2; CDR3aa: CASSLGGLAGEYHEQYF
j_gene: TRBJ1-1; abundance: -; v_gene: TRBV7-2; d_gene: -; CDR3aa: CASSLGTANTEAFF
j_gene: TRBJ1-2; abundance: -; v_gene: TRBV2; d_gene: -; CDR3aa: CASSPTRQHYGYTF
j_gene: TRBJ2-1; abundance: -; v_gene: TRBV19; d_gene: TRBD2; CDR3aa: CASSIDSRTSGRVHNEQFF
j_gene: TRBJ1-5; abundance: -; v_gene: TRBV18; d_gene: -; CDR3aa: CASSRQGNQPQHF
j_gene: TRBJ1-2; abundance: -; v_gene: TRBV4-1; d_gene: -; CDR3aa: CASSHVGRSNYGYTF
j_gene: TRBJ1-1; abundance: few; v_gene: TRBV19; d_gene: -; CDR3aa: CASGRYRNTEAFF
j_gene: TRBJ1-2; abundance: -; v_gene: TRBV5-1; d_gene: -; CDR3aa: CARLGKFYGYTF
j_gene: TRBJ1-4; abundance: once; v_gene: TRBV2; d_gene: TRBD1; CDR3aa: CASRMDRRGEKLFF
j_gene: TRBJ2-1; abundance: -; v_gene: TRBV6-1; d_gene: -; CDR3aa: CASNGAYNEQFF
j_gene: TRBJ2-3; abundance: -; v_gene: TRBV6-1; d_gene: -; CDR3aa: CASSATTYTDTQYF
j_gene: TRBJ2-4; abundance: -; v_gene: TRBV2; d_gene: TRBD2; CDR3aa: CASSFTSGRTATKNIQYF
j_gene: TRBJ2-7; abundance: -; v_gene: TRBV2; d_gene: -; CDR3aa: CASSERYEQYF
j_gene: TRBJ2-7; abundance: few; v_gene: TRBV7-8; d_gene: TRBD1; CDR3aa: CASSGTGDEQYF
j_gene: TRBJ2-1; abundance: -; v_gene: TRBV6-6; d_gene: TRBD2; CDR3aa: CASSYMASGGNEQFF
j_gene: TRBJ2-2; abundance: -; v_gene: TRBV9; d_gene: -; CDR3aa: CASSAGTELPLTGELFF
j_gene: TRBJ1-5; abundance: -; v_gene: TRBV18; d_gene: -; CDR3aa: CASSPDGRVLGNQPQHF
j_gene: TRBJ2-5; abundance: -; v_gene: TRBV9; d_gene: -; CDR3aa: CASSQVDTEGETQYF
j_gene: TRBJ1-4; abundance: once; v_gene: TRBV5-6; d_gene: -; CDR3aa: CASSRGEGATNEKLFF
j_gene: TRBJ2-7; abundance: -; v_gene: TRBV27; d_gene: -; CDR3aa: CASRPSRESEQYF
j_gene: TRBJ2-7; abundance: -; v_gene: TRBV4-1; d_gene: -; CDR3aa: CASSQGVADHYEQYF
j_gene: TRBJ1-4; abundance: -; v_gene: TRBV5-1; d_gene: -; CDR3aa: CASSPLAMGATNEKLFF
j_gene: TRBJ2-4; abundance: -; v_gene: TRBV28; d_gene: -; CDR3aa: CASSPGLVGVAKNIQYF
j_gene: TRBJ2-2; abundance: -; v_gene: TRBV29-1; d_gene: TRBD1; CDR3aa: CSVGRQGGNTGELFF